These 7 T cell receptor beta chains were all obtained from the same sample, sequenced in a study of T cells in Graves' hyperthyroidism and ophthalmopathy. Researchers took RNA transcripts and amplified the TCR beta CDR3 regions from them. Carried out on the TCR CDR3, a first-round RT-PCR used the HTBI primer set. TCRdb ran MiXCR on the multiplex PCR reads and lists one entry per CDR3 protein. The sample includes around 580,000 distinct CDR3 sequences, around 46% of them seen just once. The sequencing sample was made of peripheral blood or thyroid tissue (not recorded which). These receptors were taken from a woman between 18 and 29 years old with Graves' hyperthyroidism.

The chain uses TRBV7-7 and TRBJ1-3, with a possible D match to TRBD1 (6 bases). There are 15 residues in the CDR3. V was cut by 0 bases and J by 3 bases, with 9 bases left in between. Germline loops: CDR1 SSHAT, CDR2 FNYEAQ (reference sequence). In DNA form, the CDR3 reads TGTGCCAGCAGCTTAGCTGGGGGCTATGGAAACACCATATATTTT. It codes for CASSLAGGYGNTIYF.

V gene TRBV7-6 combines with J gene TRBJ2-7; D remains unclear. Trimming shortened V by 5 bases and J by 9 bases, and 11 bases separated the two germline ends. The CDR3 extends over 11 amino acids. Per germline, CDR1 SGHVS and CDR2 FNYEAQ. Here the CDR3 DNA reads TGTGCCAGCAGCCCAGCGCTAGGGCAGTACTTC. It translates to CASSPALGQYF.

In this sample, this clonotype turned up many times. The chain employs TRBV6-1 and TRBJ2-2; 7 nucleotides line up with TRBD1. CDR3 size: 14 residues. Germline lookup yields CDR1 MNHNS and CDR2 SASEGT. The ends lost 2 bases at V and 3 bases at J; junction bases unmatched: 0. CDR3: CASSEQGDTGELFF. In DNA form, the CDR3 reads TGTGCCAGCAGTGAACAGGGGGACACCGGGGAGCTGTTTTTT.

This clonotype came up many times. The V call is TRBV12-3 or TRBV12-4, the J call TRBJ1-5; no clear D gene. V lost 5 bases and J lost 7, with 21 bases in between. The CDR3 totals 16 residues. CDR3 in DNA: TGTGCCAGCAGTCCACTCAGACCGGGAGCACTACAGCCCCAGCATTTT. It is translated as CASSPLRPGALQPQHF.

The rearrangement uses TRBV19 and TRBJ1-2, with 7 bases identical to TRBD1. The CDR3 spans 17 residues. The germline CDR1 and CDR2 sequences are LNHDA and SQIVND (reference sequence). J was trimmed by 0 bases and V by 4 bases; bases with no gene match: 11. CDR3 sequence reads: CASSRIRTGQANYGYTF. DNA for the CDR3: TGTGCCAGTAGTAGAATTCGGACAGGCCAAGCTAACTATGGCTACACCTTC.

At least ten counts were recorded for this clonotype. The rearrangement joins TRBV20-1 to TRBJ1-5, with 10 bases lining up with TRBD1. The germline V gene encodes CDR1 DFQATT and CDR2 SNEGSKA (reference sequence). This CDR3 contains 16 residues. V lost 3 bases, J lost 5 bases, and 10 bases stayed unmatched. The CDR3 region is CSASEMTGGNHQPQHF. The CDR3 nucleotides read TGCAGTGCTAGTGAAATGACAGGGGGCAACCATCAGCCCCAGCATTTT.

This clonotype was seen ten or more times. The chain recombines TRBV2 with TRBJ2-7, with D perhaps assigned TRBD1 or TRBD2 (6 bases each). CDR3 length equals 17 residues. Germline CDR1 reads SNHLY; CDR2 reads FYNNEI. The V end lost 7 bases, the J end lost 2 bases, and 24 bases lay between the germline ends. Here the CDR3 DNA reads TGTGCCAGCAAAGACGAGTATACAGGGAGGCGCCCCTACGAGCAGTACTTC. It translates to CASKDEYTGRRPYEQYF. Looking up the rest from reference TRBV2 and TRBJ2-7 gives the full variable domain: EPEVTQTPSHQVTQMGQEVILRCVPISNHLYFYWYRQILGQKVEFLVSFYNNEISEKSEIFDDQFSVERPDGSNFTLKIRSTKLEDSAMYFCASKDEYTGRRPYEQYFGPGTRLTVT.